These 28 T cell receptor beta chains came from one sample sequenced in a study of blood T cells in healthy people across ages. A second PCR of roughly 7 to 11 cycles used a sample-barcoded 5' primer and a J-beta primer mix. TCRdb independently ran MiXCR on the 5' RACE reads; one entry per CDR3 protein. Of about 640,000 distinct CDR3 sequences in the sample, 58% were seen once. Sequenced: blood. Receptors were obtained from a man between 60 and 70 years old in good health.

This clonotype was found a few times. The V gene is TRBV5-1, the J gene TRBJ2-3; TRBD1 matches 9 bases. The CDR3 totals 18 residues. V was clipped by 4 bases and J by 3 bases; unmatched bases: 15. The V gene's germline CDR1 is SGHRS and CDR2 YFSETQ. This CDR3 is CASSPPGRDRVRTDTQYF. The CDR3 DNA sequence: TGCGCCAGCAGCCCCCCGGGCCGGGACAGGGTGAGAACAGATACGCAGTATTTT. Using reference TRBV5-1 and TRBJ2-3 for the parts outside the CDR3, the full variable domain is KAGVTQTPRYLIKTRGQQVTLSCSPISGHRSVSWYQQTPGQGLQFLFEYFSETQRNKGNFPGRFSGRQFSNSRSEMNVSTLELGDSALYLCASSPPGRDRVRTDTQYFGPGTRLTVL.

In its sample, this clonotype was seen once. This chain connects TRBV24-1 to TRBJ2-7; D is perhaps TRBD1 or TRBD2 (5 bases each). Near its end, the DNA agrees better with TRBJ2-5, so the J call may be wrong. Per germline, CDR1 KGHDR and CDR2 SFDVKD. The CDR3 has 15 amino acids. CDR3 loop: CAASPSEGPGETQYF. The CDR3 coding sequence is TGTGCCGCAAGTCCGAGTGAGGGGCCGGGGGAGACCCAGTACTTC.

This clonotype was observed a handful of times. The CDR3 region has the DNA TGTGCCAGCAGCTCGCGGGACGGAAACAATGAGCAGTTCTTC. Amino acids: CASSSRDGNNEQFF. This chain links TRBV11-3 with TRBJ2-1; a weak D match, TRBD2 (6 bases). This CDR3 has 14 residues. V was clipped by 4 bases and J by 5 bases, with 12 bases between them. CDR1 SGHNT and CDR2 YENEEA come from the germline V gene.

This clonotype was detected a few times. J is TRBJ2-4 and V is TRBV12-3 or TRBV12-4, with TRBD1 as a possible D gene (6 bases). The CDR3 length is 14 residues. Trimming took 7 bases from V and 4 from J, leaving 14 bases between them. The CDR3 sequence: CASTSGTPKNIQYF. The DNA of the CDR3 is TGTGCCAGCACCTCCGGGACACCTAAAAACATTCAGTACTTC.

The rearrangement links TRBV6-1 to TRBJ2-3; TRBD1 aligns across 9 bases. Looked up from germline, CDR1 is MNHNS and CDR2 is SASEGT. After removal of 1 base from V and 2 bases from J, the junction contained 1 base not matched to a gene. The length of the CDR3 is 15 residues. CDR3 sequence (DNA): TGTGCCAGCAGTGAAGACAGGGGGCCCACAGATACGCAGTATTTT. The encoded protein is CASSEDRGPTDTQYF.

The chain combines TRBV5-1 with TRBJ2-6; D could derive from TRBD1 or TRBD2 (6 bases each). Trimming pared 1 base from V and 0 bases from J, leaving 14 bases between. The CDR3 is 18 amino acids. Germline-derived CDR1 and CDR2 are SGHRS and YFSETQ. The CDR3 is CASSLRGDQPSGANVLTF. In DNA form, the CDR3 reads TGCGCCAGCAGCTTGAGGGGGGACCAACCCTCTGGGGCCAACGTCCTGACTTTC.

The chain links TRBV2 to TRBJ1-1; 7 bases are a match to TRBD1. CDR3 length equals 14 residues. J lost 1 base, V lost 7 bases, and 6 bases had no gene match. Germline loops: CDR1 SNHLY, CDR2 FYNNEI. This chain's CDR3 is CASKDRAQNTEAFF. As DNA, the CDR3 is TGTGCCAGCAAAGACAGGGCGCAGAACACTGAAGCTTTCTTT.

The chain couples TRBV6-1 to TRBJ1-1, with a weak D call TRBD1 (5 bases). V was cut by 6 bases and J by 3 bases, with 17 bases left in between. CDR1 and CDR2 (germline): MNHNS, SASEGT. The CDR3 runs 15 residues. CDR3 sequence: CASRMGGRADTEAFF. CDR3 sequence (DNA): TGTGCCAGCAGAATGGGGGGACGGGCGGACACTGAAGCTTTCTTT.

The chain carries TRBV5-1 and TRBJ2-1; a weak D match, TRBD2 (5 bases). The CDR3 runs 14 residues. V was clipped by 4 bases and J by 5 bases, with 13 bases between them. CDR1 and CDR2 from the germline V gene are SGHRS and YFSETQ. DNA of the CDR3: TGCGCCAGCAGCCGGAGCGGCCAGAACAATGAGCAGTTCTTC. Translated: CASSRSGQNNEQFF. Full variable domain (remainder filled in from reference TRBV5-1 and TRBJ2-1): KAGVTQTPRYLIKTRGQQVTLSCSPISGHRSVSWYQQTPGQGLQFLFEYFSETQRNKGNFPGRFSGRQFSNSRSEMNVSTLELGDSALYLCASSRSGQNNEQFFGPGTRLTVL.

This chain joins TRBV2 and TRBJ2-5; a weak D match, TRBD1 (7 bases). V gave up 3 bases and J gave up 1 base, with 12 bases separating them. Germline lookup yields CDR1 SNHLY and CDR2 FYNNEI. The CDR3 is made up of 15 amino acids. CDR3 sequence: CASSEAGGPQETQYF. CDR3 nucleotides: TGTGCCAGCAGTGAGGCAGGGGGGCCCCAAGAGACCCAGTACTTC.

The chain employs TRBV9 and TRBJ2-7; 13 bases align to TRBD2. This CDR3 has 15 residues. CDR1 and CDR2 from the germline V gene are SGDLS and YYNGEE. With 0 bases clipped from V and 6 bases from J, the junction kept 3 bases outside the gene matches. This CDR3 reads CASSVGTSGGSEQYF. The CDR3 nucleotides read TGTGCCAGCAGCGTAGGGACTAGCGGGGGTAGCGAGCAGTACTTC.

As to this clonotype: Germline and junction disagree at one end, which may indicate a read error. The genes are TRBV9 and TRBJ2-1; D not resolved. CDR3 length: 14 residues. Germline CDR1 is SGDLS and CDR2 is YYNGEE. The CDR3 coding sequence is TGTGCCAGCAGCGTAGGCACCACCTACAATAAGCAGTTCTTC. Translation: CASSVGTTYNKQFF.

V gene TRBV25-1 combines with J gene TRBJ2-1; the match to TRBD1 covers 9 bases. Germline-derived CDR1 and CDR2 are MGHDK and SYGVNS. This CDR3 contains 16 residues. Trimming took 1 base from V and 9 from J; bases not matched to a gene: 10. The CDR3 nucleotides are TGTGCCAGCAGTGAATGGGACAGGGCCGACTCGGGTGAGCAGTTCTTC. It specifies CASSEWDRADSGEQFF. The variable domain in full, with the rest retrieved from reference TRBV25-1 and TRBJ2-1, is EADIYQTPRYLVIGTGKKITLECSQTMGHDKMYWYQQDPGMELHLIHYSYGVNSTEKGDLSSESTVSRIRTEHFPLTLESARPSHTSQYLCASSEWDRADSGEQFFGPGTRLTVL.

This chain uses TRBV6-6 with TRBJ1-2; unclear D gene. Germline V lookup: CDR1 MNHNY, CDR2 SVGAGI (reference sequence). CDR3 length equals 14 residues. V was clipped by 2 bases and J by 5 bases, with 12 bases between them. CDR3 region: CASSYGRPDYGYTF. The DNA for the CDR3 is TGTGCCAGCAGTTACGGCAGGCCGGATTATGGCTACACCTTC.

A word on this clonotype: This may arise from a read error, as a much more abundant clone is one base away. The V and J genes are TRBV5-1 and TRBJ2-7; D is unclear. Germline assignment: CDR1 SGHRS and CDR2 YFSETQ. The CDR3 contains 14 residues. Trimming took 3 bases from V and 6 from J, leaving 16 bases between them. CDR3 DNA sequence: TGCGCCAGCAGCTCGGATACTACACTTTGCGAGCAGTACTTC. Translation: CASSSDTTLCEQYF.

V gene TRBV10-3 combines with J gene TRBJ2-7; D might be TRBD1 (7 bases). Trimming shortened V by 1 base and J by 7 bases, and 14 bases separated the two germline ends. This CDR3 spans 14 amino acids. Germline loops: CDR1 ENHRY, CDR2 SYGVKD. The CDR3: CAISELEGAGEQYF. The CDR3 nucleotides read TGTGCCATCAGTGAGTTAGAGGGGGCGGGGGAGCAGTACTTC.

The V and J genes are TRBV15 and TRBJ2-7; 8 positions match TRBD2. The CDR3 has 18 amino acids. J gave up 0 bases and V 0 bases, and 10 bases lay outside the gene matches. From germline, CDR1 is LNHNV and CDR2 YYDKDF (reference sequence). The DNA for the CDR3 is TGTGCCACCAGCAGAGATCGGGGGGGCGCCCTGATCTCCTACGAGCAGTACTTC. As protein: CATSRDRGGALISYEQYF.

The J gene is TRBJ2-3, the V gene TRBV7-9; TRBD2 is a possible D gene (6 bases). V shed 2 bases and J shed 0 bases, with 9 bases lying between them. Looked up from germline, CDR1 is SEHNR and CDR2 is FQNEAQ (reference sequence). The CDR3 spans 15 residues. In nucleotides, the CDR3 is TGTGCCAGCAGCTTACTAGCGACTAGCACAGATACGCAGTATTTT. It codes for CASSLLATSTDTQYF.

This clonotype was seen only a few times. The genes are TRBV12-5 and TRBJ2-3; TRBD2 aligns across 7 bases. With V trimmed by 5 bases and J by 6 bases, 11 bases remained unmatched. Germline-derived CDR1 and CDR2 are LGHNT and FRNRAP. The CDR3 runs 15 residues. For the CDR3, the DNA is TGTGCTAGTGGTCCCCCGGGCGGGGGAGAGGATACGCAGTATTTT. Its translation: CASGPPGGGEDTQYF. Drawing the rest from reference TRBV12-5 and TRBJ2-3, the complete variable domain is DARVTQTPRHKVTEMGQEVTMRCQPILGHNTVFWYRQTMMQGLELLAYFRNRAPLDDSGMPKDRFSAEMPDATLATLKIQPSEPRDSAVYFCASGPPGGGEDTQYFGPGTRLTVL.

This clonotype was counted ten times or more. The genes are TRBV5-4 and TRBJ2-1; D tentatively reads TRBD1 or TRBD2 (6 bases each). The CDR3 has 16 amino acids. Germline V gene lookup returns CDR1 SGHNT and CDR2 YYREEE (reference sequence). V was clipped by 4 bases and J by 3 bases, with 17 bases between them. CDR3 region: CASSDLLGGDYNEQFF. In DNA form, the CDR3 reads TGTGCCAGCAGCGATCTCCTCGGGGGCGACTACAATGAGCAGTTCTTC. Based on the CDR3 plus reference TRBV5-4 and TRBJ2-1, the full variable domain is ETGVTQSPTHLIKTRGQQVTLRCSSQSGHNTVSWYQQALGQGPQFIFQYYREEENGRGNFPPRFSGLQFPNYSSELNVNALELDDSALYLCASSDLLGGDYNEQFFGPGTRLTVL.

In regard to this clonotype: An end of the junction differs from the germline gene, which may be a read error. This chain connects TRBV12-3 or TRBV12-4 to TRBJ2-4, with D possibly matching TRBD1 (6 bases). CDR3 size: 15 residues. CDR3 protein: CASSLGQGTKNIQYF. CDR3 coding DNA: TGTGCCAGCAGCTTAGGCCAGGGGACCAAAAACATTCAGTACTTC.

In this sample, this clonotype turned up a few times. V and J are TRBV18 and TRBJ2-5, with 7 bases aligning to TRBD1. Germline CDR1 and CDR2: KGHSH and LQKENI. The CDR3 loop spans 16 amino acids. V shed 0 bases and J 5 bases; nucleotides not matched to a gene: 9. The CDR3 DNA reads as TGTGCCAGCTCACCACCTTATGAGGGGGCCGATGAGACCCAGTACTTC. Its translation is CASSPPYEGADETQYF. The entire variable domain, with the rest obtained from reference TRBV18 and TRBJ2-5, is as follows: NAGVMQNPRHLVRRRGQEARLRCSPMKGHSHVYWYRQLPEEGLKFMVYLQKENIIDESGMPKERFSAEFPKEGPSILRIQQVVRGDSAAYFCASSPPYEGADETQYFGPGTRLLVL.

This sequence joins TRBV5-1 and TRBJ2-5, with D maybe TRBD2 (5 bases). Looked up from germline, CDR1 is SGHRS and CDR2 is YFSETQ. V was pared by 4 bases and J by 2 bases, with 12 bases between. The CDR3 contains 14 residues. CDR3 sequence: CASSAPTGQETQYF. CDR3 DNA: TGCGCCAGCAGCGCACCGACGGGACAAGAGACCCAGTACTTC.

A few counts support this clonotype. This sequence joins TRBV7-2 and TRBJ2-5; D unresolved. From germline, CDR1 is SGHTA and CDR2 FQGNSA. CDR3 size: 15 residues. Trimming shortened V by 5 bases and J by 0 bases, and 13 bases separated the two germline ends. The CDR3 DNA follows: TGTGCCAGCAGCCCGTCCACTCCTAACCAAGAGACCCAGTACTTC. The encoded protein is CASSPSTPNQETQYF. Drawing the rest from reference TRBV7-2 and TRBJ2-5, the complete variable domain is GAGVSQSPSNKVTEKGKDVELRCDPISGHTALYWYRQSLGQGLEFLIYFQGNSAPDKSGLPSDRFSAERTGGSVSTLTIQRTQQEDSAVYLCASSPSTPNQETQYFGPGTRLLVL.

The V gene is TRBV20-1, the J gene TRBJ2-1, with 9 bases identical to TRBD2. There are 15 residues in the CDR3. The germline V gene encodes CDR1 DFQATT and CDR2 SNEGSKA (reference sequence). With V trimmed by 3 bases and J by 6 bases, 9 bases remained unmatched. CDR3 protein: CSASVGLAGPNEQFF. CDR3 nucleotides: TGCAGTGCTAGTGTAGGGCTAGCGGGGCCCAATGAGCAGTTCTTC.

The sample holds a few counts of this clonotype. This sequence joins TRBV25-1 and TRBJ2-5; the D is unclear. Looked up from germline, CDR1 is MGHDK and CDR2 is SYGVNS. The CDR3 loop spans 13 amino acids. The V end was cut by 0 bases, the J end by 7 bases, with 9 bases between. CDR3 sequence (DNA): TGTGCCAGCAGTGAATATCTGTTGGCGACCCAGTACTTC. Protein sequence: CASSEYLLATQYF.

This clonotype was observed once. The chain links TRBV10-3 to TRBJ2-5, with 11 bases aligning to TRBD1. Trimming cost V 4 bases and J 5 bases; bases outside gene matches: 6. CDR1 and CDR2 from the germline V gene are ENHRY and SYGVKD. The CDR3 is 15 residues long. Here the CDR3 DNA reads TGTGCCATCAGTGCCGGACAGGGGGCCAGGGAGACCCAGTACTTC. Encoded protein: CAISAGQGARETQYF.

This clonotype has just a few counts. The gene calls are TRBV12-3 or TRBV12-4 and TRBJ2-1; D unresolved. The CDR3 is made up of 14 amino acids. V lost 4 bases and J 4 bases, leaving 11 bases between the germline ends. The CDR3 DNA sequence: TGTGCCAGCAGTTATGTAGTTCTATACAATGAGCAGTTCTTC. This gives the protein CASSYVVLYNEQFF.